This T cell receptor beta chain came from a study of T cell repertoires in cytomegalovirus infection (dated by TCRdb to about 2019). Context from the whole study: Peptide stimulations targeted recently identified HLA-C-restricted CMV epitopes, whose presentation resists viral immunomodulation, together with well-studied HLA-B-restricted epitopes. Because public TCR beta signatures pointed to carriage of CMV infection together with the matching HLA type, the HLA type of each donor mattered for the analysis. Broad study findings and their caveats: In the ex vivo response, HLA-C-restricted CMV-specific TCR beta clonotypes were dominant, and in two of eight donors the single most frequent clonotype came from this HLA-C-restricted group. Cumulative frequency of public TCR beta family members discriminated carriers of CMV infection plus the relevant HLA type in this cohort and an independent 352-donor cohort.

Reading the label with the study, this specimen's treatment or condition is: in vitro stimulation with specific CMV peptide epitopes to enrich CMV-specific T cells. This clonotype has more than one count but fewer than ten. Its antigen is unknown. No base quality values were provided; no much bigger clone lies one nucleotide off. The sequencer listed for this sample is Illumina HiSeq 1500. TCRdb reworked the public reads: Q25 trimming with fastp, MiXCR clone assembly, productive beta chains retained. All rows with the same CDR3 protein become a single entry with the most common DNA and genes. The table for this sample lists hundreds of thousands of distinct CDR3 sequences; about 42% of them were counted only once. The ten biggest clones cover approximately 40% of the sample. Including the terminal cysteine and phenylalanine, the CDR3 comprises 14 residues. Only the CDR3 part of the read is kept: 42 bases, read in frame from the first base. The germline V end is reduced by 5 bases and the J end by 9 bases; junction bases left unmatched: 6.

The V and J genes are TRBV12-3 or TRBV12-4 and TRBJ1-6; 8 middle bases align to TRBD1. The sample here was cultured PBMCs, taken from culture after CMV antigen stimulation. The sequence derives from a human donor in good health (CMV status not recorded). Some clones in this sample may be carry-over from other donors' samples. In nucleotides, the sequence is TGTGCCAGCAGTCCTGACAGGGGAAGTTCACCCCTCCACTTT. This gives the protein CASSPDRGSSPLHF.